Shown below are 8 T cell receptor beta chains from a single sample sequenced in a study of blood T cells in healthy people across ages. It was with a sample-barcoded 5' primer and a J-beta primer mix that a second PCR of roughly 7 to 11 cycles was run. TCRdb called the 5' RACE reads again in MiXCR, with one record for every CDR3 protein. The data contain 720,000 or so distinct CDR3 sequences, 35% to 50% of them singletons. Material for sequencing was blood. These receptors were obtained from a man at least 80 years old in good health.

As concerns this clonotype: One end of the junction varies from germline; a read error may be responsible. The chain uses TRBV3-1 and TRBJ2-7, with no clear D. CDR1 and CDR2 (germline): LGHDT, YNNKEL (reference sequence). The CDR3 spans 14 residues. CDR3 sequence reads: CTSSQDLVSYEQYF. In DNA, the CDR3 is TGTACCAGCAGCCAAGATTTGGTGTCCTACGAGCAGTACTTC.

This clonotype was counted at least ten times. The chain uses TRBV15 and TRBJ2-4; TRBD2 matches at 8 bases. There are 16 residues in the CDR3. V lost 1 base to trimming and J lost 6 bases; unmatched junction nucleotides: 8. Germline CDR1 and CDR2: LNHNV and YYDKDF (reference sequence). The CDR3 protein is CATSRGSRAGGNIQYF. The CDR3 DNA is TGTGCCACCAGCAGAGGTTCACGGGCGGGGGGAAACATTCAGTACTTC.

The CDR3 protein is CASSLQPGRLEGWGYTF. CDR3 in DNA: TGTGCCAGCAGCCTACAACCGGGCAGATTAGAGGGGTGGGGCTACACCTTC. V and J are TRBV5-5 and TRBJ1-2, with a tentative D call TRBD1 (5 bases). V was pared by 4 bases and J by 8 bases, with 27 bases between. The CDR3 extends over 17 amino acids. CDR1 and CDR2 (germline): SGHKS, YYEKEE (reference sequence).

CDR3 region: CASSLKAGTANEQYF. The DNA of the CDR3 is TGTGCCAGCAGCCTAAAAGCTGGCACAGCCAACGAGCAGTACTTC. The chain joins TRBV7-8 to TRBJ2-5; unclear D gene. The closer fit of TRBJ2-7 to the DNA end suggests the J call may be wrong. The length of the CDR3 is 15 residues. CDR1 is SGHVS and CDR2 is FQNEAQ in the germline V gene.

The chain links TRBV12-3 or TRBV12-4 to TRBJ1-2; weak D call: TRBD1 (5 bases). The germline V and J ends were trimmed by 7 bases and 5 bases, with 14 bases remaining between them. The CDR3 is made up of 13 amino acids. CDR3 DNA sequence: TGTGCCAGCAACATCCAGGCAGGGTATGGCTACACCTTC. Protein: CASNIQAGYGYTF.

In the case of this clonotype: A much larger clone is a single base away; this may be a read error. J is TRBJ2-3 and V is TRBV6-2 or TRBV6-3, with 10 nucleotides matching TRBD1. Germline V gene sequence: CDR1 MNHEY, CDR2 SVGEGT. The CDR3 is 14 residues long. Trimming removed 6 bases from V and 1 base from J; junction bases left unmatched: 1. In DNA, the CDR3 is TGTGCCAGCAGAGGGACAGGGGGCACAGATACGCAGTATTTT. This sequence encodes CASRGTGGTDTQYF.

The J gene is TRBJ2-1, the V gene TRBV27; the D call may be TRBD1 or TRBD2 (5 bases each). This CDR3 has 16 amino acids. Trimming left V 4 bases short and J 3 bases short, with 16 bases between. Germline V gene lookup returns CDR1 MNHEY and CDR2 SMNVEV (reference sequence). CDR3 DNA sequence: TGTGCCAGCAGTTCCACGGGACGAGCGTTCTACAATGAGCAGTTCTTC. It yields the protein CASSSTGRAFYNEQFF.

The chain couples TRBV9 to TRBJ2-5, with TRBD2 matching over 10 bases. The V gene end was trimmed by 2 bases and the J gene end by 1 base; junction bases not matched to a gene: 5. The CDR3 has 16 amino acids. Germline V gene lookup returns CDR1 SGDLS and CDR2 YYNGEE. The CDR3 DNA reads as TGTGCCAGCAGCGTGAGTAGCGGGGGGTCCCAAGAGACCCAGTACTTC. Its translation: CASSVSSGGSQETQYF.